A selection of T cell receptor beta chains follows, all from one sample in a study of T cells in Graves' hyperthyroidism and ophthalmopathy. MiXCR was run by TCRdb on the multiplex PCR reads, yielding one entry per CDR3 protein. Of 350,000 or so distinct CDR3 sequences detected, approximately 18% appear once; the ten largest clones hold 49%. Source material: blood. All receptors come from a woman in her fifties or sixties with Graves' hyperthyroidism. The CDR3 runs from the conserved cysteine through the conserved F or W. D genes are given only for firm matches. Clone size is given for some rows only: seen once, a few or many times, or a class if the clone is expanded.

many | TRBJ1-5 | TRBD1 | TRBV6-1 | TGTGCCAGCAGCGACAGGGAAGGACAGCCCCAGCATTTT | CASSDREGQPQHF
many | TRBJ2-3 | TRBD2 | TRBV20-1 | TGCAGTGCTAGAACAGGACTAGCGAGAACAGATACGCAGTATTTT | CSARTGLARTDTQYF
many | TRBJ2-1 | TRBD1 | TRBV27 | TGTGCCAGCAGCAGAGAACCCAGGGGGTTAATAGGGTACAATGAGCAGTTCTTC | CASSREPRGLIGYNEQFF
. | TRBJ2-1 | TRBD2 | TRBV10-3 | TGTGCCACACTGACCGGCGGGAGGGCTGATGAGCAGTTCTTC | CATLTGGRADEQFF
. | TRBJ2-1 | . | TRBV6-5 | TGTGCCAGCAGTTACTCCCGGAGAGATGAGCAGTTCTTC | CASSYSRRDEQFF
few | TRBJ1-6 | . | TRBV6-1 | TGTGCCAGCAGTAGGGGACGTCCGAAAACTGATTCACCCCTCCACTTT | CASSRGRPKTDSPLHF
. | TRBJ2-3 | . | TRBV4-1 | TGCGCCAGCAGCCAAGGCCCGACCACAGATACGCAGTATTTT | CASSQGPTTDTQYF
. | TRBJ1-1 | . | TRBV4-1 | TGCGCCAGCAGCCCGAAAGGGCAGACGAGGTCTTTGAACACTGAAGCTTTCTTT | CASSPKGQTRSLNTEAFF
few | TRBJ1-3 | . | TRBV6-1 | TGTGCCAGCAGTGAAGCGAGGGGGGGATCTGGGAACACCATATATTTT | CASSEARGGSGNTIYF
. | TRBJ2-4 | . | TRBV29-1 | TGCAGCGTTGAAACCGGGCTAGCCAAAAACATTCAGTACTTC | CSVETGLAKNIQYF
many | TRBJ2-3 | . | TRBV20-1 | TGCAGTGCTAGTACAGGAGGTTACACAGATACGCAGTATTTT | CSASTGGYTDTQYF
many | TRBJ2-7 | TRBD1 | TRBV11-2 | TGTGCCAGCAGCTTAGACGGGACAGGGGTTTACGAGCAGTACTTC | CASSLDGTGVYEQYF
many | TRBJ2-2 | TRBD2 | TRBV2 | TGTGCCAGCAGCGACTCAACTAGCGGGGGAGGCTTTCGGGAGCTGTTTTTT | CASSDSTSGGGFRELFF
many | TRBJ2-1 | TRBD1 | TRBV11-1 | TGTGCCAGCAGCTTTTCGGGTTGGAGACAGGGCTCCTACAATGAGCAGTTCTTC | CASSFSGWRQGSYNEQFF
few | TRBJ2-3 | . | TRBV20-1 | TGCAGTGCTACTGAGGACCTCTCAGATACGCAGTATTTT | CSATEDLSDTQYF
many | TRBJ2-2 | TRBD1 | TRBV12-3/TRBV12-4 | TGTGCCAGCAGCCTAGACAGGGCCAACACCGGGGAGCTGTTTTTT | CASSLDRANTGELFF
few | TRBJ2-7 | TRBD2 | TRBV27 | TGTGCCAGCAGTGGCAACCCGGGACTAGCGAGCTCCTACGAGCAGTACTTC | CASSGNPGLASSYEQYF
. | TRBJ1-1 | TRBD1 | TRBV20-1 | TGCAGTGCTGGACGAACAGGGGGCACTGAAGCTTTCTTT | CSAGRTGGTEAFF
few | TRBJ2-2 | . | TRBV7-9 | TGTGCCAGCAGCTTAGATCTGCTCACCGGGGAGCTGTTTTTT | CASSLDLLTGELFF
. | TRBJ2-1 | . | TRBV20-1 | TGCAGTGCGGAAGGAGGGGGTGCTGAGCAGTTCTTC | CSAEGGGAEQFF
many | TRBJ2-1 | TRBD2 | TRBV2 | TGTGCCAGCACTCCAACCGCTCAGCGGGGGGCCTACAATGAGCAGTTCTTC | CASTPTAQRGAYNEQFF
many | TRBJ1-1 | . | TRBV11-2 | TGTGCCAGCAGCTTAGATGGGGGGCGTTACACTGAAGCTTTCTTT | CASSLDGGRYTEAFF
few | TRBJ1-3 | . | TRBV3-1 | TGTGCCAGCAGCCAAGGACAGTTGCGAGGAAACACCATATATTTT | CASSQGQLRGNTIYF
few | TRBJ2-7 | TRBD2 | TRBV20-1 | TGCAGTGTAGCGACTAGCGGGATGTACGAGCAGTACTTC | CSVATSGMYEQYF
many | TRBJ1-1 | TRBD1 | TRBV3-1 | TGTGCCAGCAGCCAGGGGACAGTGAACACTGAAGCTTTCTTT | CASSQGTVNTEAFF
few | TRBJ1-2 | TRBD1 | TRBV20-1 | TGCAGTGCCCAGGGGGCCGGGTATGGCTACACCTTC | CSAQGAGYGYTF
. | TRBJ1-4 | . | TRBV20-1 | TGCAGTGCTATCCACGGGGGCCGGGAAAAACTGTTTTTT | CSAIHGGREKLFF
few | TRBJ1-5 | TRBD1 | TRBV4-1 | TGCGCCAGCAGCCAAGATTTGGGACAGGGGTATTATCAGCCCCAGCATTTT | CASSQDLGQGYYQPQHF
. | TRBJ2-1 | . | TRBV13 | TGTGCCAGCAGCCCGCGGCGGGGCTACAATGAGCAGTTCTTC | CASSPRRGYNEQFF
. | TRBJ2-3 | . | TRBV7-2 | TGTGCCAGCATGGACTACATAACAGATACGCAGTATTTT | CASMDYITDTQYF
few | TRBJ1-1 | . | TRBV10-3 | TGTGCCATCAGCATGACAGGCATGAACACTGAAGCTTTCTTT | CAISMTGMNTEAFF
few | TRBJ2-2 | . | TRBV27 | TGTGCCACCCGGACAGTCAGCGGATCCGGGGAGCTGTTTTTT | CATRTVSGSGELFF
many | TRBJ2-1 | TRBD1 | TRBV7-2 | TGTGCCAGCAGCTTCAGGGGGTCCAACAATGAGCAGTTCTTC | CASSFRGSNNEQFF
many | TRBJ1-6 | . | TRBV20-1 | TGCAGTGCTCGGAGGGGAAATAATTCACCCCTCCACTTT | CSARRGNNSPLHF
. | TRBJ2-1 | TRBD2 | TRBV14 | TGTGCCAGCAGCTCCCAGCGGGAGCGAGCCTACAATGAGCAGTTCTTC | CASSSQRERAYNEQFF
few | TRBJ2-3 | . | TRBV7-3 | TGTGCCAGCAGCCCATCTTTCGACACAGATACGCAGTATTTT | CASSPSFDTDTQYF
few | TRBJ2-3 | . | TRBV4-1 | TGCGCCAGCAGTCAGGGGTCTAGCGTGGAAACAGATACGCAGTATTTT | CASSQGSSVETDTQYF
. | TRBJ2-5 | . | TRBV30 | TGTGCCTGGAGTCTACAGCCCGGGGAGACCCAGTACTTC | CAWSLQPGETQYF
many | TRBJ2-3 | . | TRBV3-1 | TGTGCCAGCAGCCAAGTTTCAGGAAAAGATACGCAGTATTTT | CASSQVSGKDTQYF
. | TRBJ1-2 | . | TRBV11-2 | TGTGCCAGCAGCCCTCTCCCCGGGGGCGTAGGCTATGGCTACACCTTC | CASSPLPGGVGYGYTF
. | TRBJ2-7 | . | TRBV10-2 | TGCGCCAGCAGTGATTCAGGACAAGCACTTTCCTACGAGCAGTACTTC | CASSDSGQALSYEQYF
. | TRBJ2-7 | TRBD1 | TRBV5-1 | TGCGCCAGCAGCTTGGACGGGACAGAACCCTACGAGCAGTACTTC | CASSLDGTEPYEQYF
. | TRBJ2-5 | . | TRBV5-1 | TGCGCCAGCAGCTTTCCCACCCCCCAAGAGACCCAGTACTTC | CASSFPTPQETQYF
. | TRBJ1-6 | TRBD1 | TRBV19 | TGTGCCAGTACCTCCCCGACAGGGAGAGGATCACCCCTCCACTTT | CASTSPTGRGSPLHF
many | TRBJ1-4 | . | TRBV5-1 | TGCGCCAGCAGCTTGGATGGACTCACAACTAATGAAAAACTGTTTTTT | CASSLDGLTTNEKLFF
few | TRBJ2-2 | . | TRBV10-1 | TGCGCCAGCAGCACCGGGACGGTCACCGGGGAGCTGTTTTTT | CASSTGTVTGELFF
many | TRBJ2-5 | . | TRBV3-1 | TGTGCCAGCAGCCGGCAGAGGGGGACCCAGTACTTC | CASSRQRGTQYF
. | TRBJ1-1 | . | TRBV12-3/TRBV12-4 | TGTGCCAGCAGTCTCAGGGTTCGGAGCACTGAAGCTTTCTTT | CASSLRVRSTEAFF
. | TRBJ1-5 | . | TRBV4-1 | TGCGCCAGCAGCCAAGTATGGCAGGGCAATCAGCCCCAGCATTTT | CASSQVWQGNQPQHF
many | TRBJ2-7 | . | TRBV6-2/TRBV6-3 | TGTGCCAGCAGCGACCCTCCAAGAGGCGAGCAGTACTTC | CASSDPPRGEQYF
. | TRBJ2-1 | TRBD2 | TRBV3-1 | TGTGCCAGCAGCCAAAAAAGCGCCGAGCGGGGGATATTATTTTACCGGTACAATGAGCAGTTCTTC | CASSQKSAERGILFYRYNEQFF
once | TRBJ2-7 | TRBD2 | TRBV20-1 | TGCAGTGCACCTTCCCTAGCGGGTTGGGGCCCCTACGAGCAGTACTTC | CSAPSLAGWGPYEQYF